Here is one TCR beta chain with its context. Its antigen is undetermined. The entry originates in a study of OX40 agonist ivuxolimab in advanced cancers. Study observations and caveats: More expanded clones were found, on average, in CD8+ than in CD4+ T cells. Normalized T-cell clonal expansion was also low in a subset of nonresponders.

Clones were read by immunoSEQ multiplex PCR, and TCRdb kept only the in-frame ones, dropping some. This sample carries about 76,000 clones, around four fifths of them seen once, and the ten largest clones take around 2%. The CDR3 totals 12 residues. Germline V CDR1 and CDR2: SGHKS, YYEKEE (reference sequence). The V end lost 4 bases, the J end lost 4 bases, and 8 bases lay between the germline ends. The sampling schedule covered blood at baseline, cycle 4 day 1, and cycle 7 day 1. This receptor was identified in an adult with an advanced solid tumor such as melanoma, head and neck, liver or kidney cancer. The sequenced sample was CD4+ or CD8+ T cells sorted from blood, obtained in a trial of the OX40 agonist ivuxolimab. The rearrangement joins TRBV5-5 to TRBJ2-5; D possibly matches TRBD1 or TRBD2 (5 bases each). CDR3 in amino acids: CASSGAGETQYF. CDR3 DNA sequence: TGTGCCAGCAGCGGGGCGGGAGAGACCCAGTACTTC. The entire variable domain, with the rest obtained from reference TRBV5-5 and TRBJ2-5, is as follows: DAGVTQSPTHLIKTRGQQVTLRCSPISGHKSVSWYQQVLGQGPQFIFQYYEKEERGRGNFPDRFSARQFPNYSSELNVNALLLGDSALYLCASSGAGETQYFGPGTRLLVL.